This passage covers 15 T cell receptor beta chains from one sample sequenced in a study of Ad26.COV2.S vaccination and SARS-CoV-2 variants. Treatment given: around 19 received Ad26.COV2.S at low or high dose, single or two shots; roughly 5 received placebo; per-sample allocation not given. Samples were taken on day 63 after the first vaccine or placebo injection. TCRdb keeps only in-frame clones here, not all; method: immunoSEQ multiplex PCR. The sample contains about 350,000 clones, 70% to 90% of which appear only once. The source material was peripheral blood, sampled in a trial of Ad26.COV2.S vaccine versus placebo. The receptors come from a person aged 18-65 years who received the Ad26.COV2.S COVID-19 vaccine or a placebo.

CDR3 residues: CASISGRAAGELFF. CDR3 DNA: TGTGCCAGTATTAGCGGGAGGGCTGCCGGGGAGCTGTTTTTT. The chain carries TRBV19 and TRBJ2-2; 11 bases fit TRBD2. The CDR3 loop spans 14 amino acids. Germline CDR1 is LNHDA and CDR2 is SQIVND (reference sequence). After removal of 7 bases from V and 6 bases from J, the junction contained 4 bases not matched to a gene.

The rearrangement links TRBV19 to TRBJ2-7; 7 positions match TRBD1. Germline V gene lookup returns CDR1 LNHDA and CDR2 SQIVND (reference sequence). The ends lost 5 bases at V and 5 bases at J; junction bases unmatched: 9. This CDR3 is 14 amino acids long. CDR3 nucleotide sequence: TGTGCCAGTAGTCCGATACCGACAGGGCACGAGCAGTACTTC. Its protein product is CASSPIPTGHEQYF.

CDR3 region: CATSDWSSGTSSYNEQFF. The CDR3 bases are TGTGCCACCAGTGATTGGTCTAGCGGCACCTCCTCCTACAATGAGCAGTTCTTC. This sequence joins TRBV24-1 and TRBJ2-1; 7 nucleotides agree with TRBD2. Germline CDR1 and CDR2: KGHDR and SFDVKD. The ends lost 2 bases at V and 0 bases at J; junction bases unmatched: 9. CDR3 length: 18 residues.

The gene calls are TRBV6-4 and TRBJ2-3, with D perhaps matching TRBD2 (5 bases). CDR1 is MRHNA and CDR2 is SNTAGT in the germline V gene. The CDR3 sequence is 14 residues long. Trimming pared 6 bases from V and 2 bases from J, leaving 12 bases between. The CDR3 DNA reads as TGTGCCAGCAGGGCAGGACTTACCACAGATACGCAGTATTTT. Its translation is CASRAGLTTDTQYF.

This clone was counted a single time. The chain recombines TRBV5-1 with TRBJ1-4; 9 bases map to TRBD1. This CDR3 is 16 amino acids long. The junction had 2 bases not matched to a gene; V was cut back by 1 base and J by 1 base. Germline lookup yields CDR1 SGHRS and CDR2 YFSETQ. CDR3 sequence: CASSLTGGLTNEKLFF. For the CDR3, the DNA is TGCGCCAGCAGCTTGACAGGGGGCCTAACTAATGAAAAACTGTTTTTT. Complete variable domain (other parts from reference TRBV5-1 and TRBJ1-4): KAGVTQTPRYLIKTRGQQVTLSCSPISGHRSVSWYQQTPGQGLQFLFEYFSETQRNKGNFPGRFSGRQFSNSRSEMNVSTLELGDSALYLCASSLTGGLTNEKLFFGSGTQLSVL.

This rearrangement joins TRBV28 to TRBJ2-3, with TRBD2 matching over 11 bases. CDR1 and CDR2 (germline): MDHEN, SYDVKM. The V and J ends lost 3 bases and 3 bases, in that order; junction bases with no gene match: 8. The CDR3 is 17 amino acids. In DNA, the CDR3 is TGTGCCAGCAGTTTCTTTTTAGCGGGAGGGCCGACAGATACGCAGTATTTT. It codes for CASSFFLAGGPTDTQYF.

V and J are TRBV28 and TRBJ2-7, with 8 nucleotides matching TRBD2. The CDR3 has 13 residues. The germline CDR1 and CDR2 sequences are MDHEN and SYDVKM. J lost 4 bases, V lost 8 bases, and 7 bases had no gene match. The CDR3 loop is CASFSGGSYEQYF. The DNA of the CDR3 is TGTGCCAGCTTCAGCGGGGGCAGTTACGAGCAGTACTTC.

This clone was seen only a few times. This chain joins TRBV18 and TRBJ1-4; D is unresolved. Germline lookup yields CDR1 KGHSH and CDR2 LQKENI. CDR3 length equals 15 residues. V was shortened by 4 bases and J by 3 bases, with 12 bases between the two germline ends. The CDR3 sequence: CASSLLPEANEKLFF. The CDR3 nucleotides are TGTGCCAGCTCACTACTCCCGGAGGCTAATGAAAAACTGTTTTTT.

The J gene is TRBJ2-5, the V gene TRBV4-2, with D maybe TRBD2 (6 bases). The CDR3 is made up of 15 amino acids. Germline-derived CDR1 and CDR2 are LGHNA and YNFKEQ. V gave up 0 bases and J gave up 4 bases, with 12 bases separating them. Here the CDR3 DNA reads TGTGCCAGCAGCCAAGAAGACGGGAGAGCAGAGACCCAGTACTTC. It translates to CASSQEDGRAETQYF.

This rearrangement joins TRBV10-3 to TRBJ2-3; D unresolved. With 3 bases removed from V and 6 bases from J, the gap between germline ends came to 4 bases. Germline V gene lookup returns CDR1 ENHRY and CDR2 SYGVKD. The length of the CDR3 is 11 residues. CDR3 loop: CAISDPDTQYF. CDR3 in DNA: TGTGCCATCAGTGACCCGGATACGCAGTATTTT.

The chain uses TRBV30 and TRBJ2-3; the match to TRBD2 covers 13 bases. Looked up from germline, CDR1 is GTSNPN and CDR2 is SVGIG (reference sequence). V lost 5 bases and J lost 3; bases outside the gene matches: 11. The CDR3 is 17 residues long. For the CDR3, the DNA is TGTGCCTGGGCTTTTTATCGGACTAGCGGGAGTACAGATACGCAGTATTTT. This sequence encodes CAWAFYRTSGSTDTQYF.

With respect to this clone: Other DNA sequences within the sample encode an identical CDR3. This sequence joins TRBV7-2 and TRBJ1-1; D unclear. Trimming cost V 0 bases and J 0 bases, with 8 bases left between them. Germline V gene sequence: CDR1 SGHTA, CDR2 FQGNSA. The CDR3 totals 15 residues. CDR3 DNA: TGTGCCAGCAGCTTAGCGGGCAGGTTGAACACTGAAGCTTTCTTT. Translated: CASSLAGRLNTEAFF.

V usage is TRBV5-4 and J usage is TRBJ2-1; the D gene is possibly TRBD1 (5 bases). The germline V and J ends were trimmed by 0 bases and 0 bases, with 7 bases remaining between them. The CDR3 loop spans 15 amino acids. CDR1 is SGHNT and CDR2 is YYREEE in the germline V gene (reference sequence). The CDR3 reads CASSLADSSYNEQFF. CDR3 nucleotides: TGTGCCAGCAGCTTGGCCGACAGCTCCTACAATGAGCAGTTCTTC. The full variable domain, rest sourced from reference TRBV5-4 and TRBJ2-1, is ETGVTQSPTHLIKTRGQQVTLRCSSQSGHNTVSWYQQALGQGPQFIFQYYREEENGRGNFPPRFSGLQFPNYSSELNVNALELDDSALYLCASSLADSSYNEQFFGPGTRLTVL.

V gene TRBV5-1 combines with J gene TRBJ1-3; no firm D call. The ends were cut back, 7 bases at V and 4 bases at J, with 12 bases in the middle. The CDR3 covers 13 residues. Per germline, CDR1 SGHRS and CDR2 YFSETQ. This CDR3 reads CASHAGLGNTIYF. CDR3 nucleotide sequence: TGCGCCAGCCACGCCGGGTTGGGAAACACCATATATTTT. The full variable domain, completed using reference TRBV5-1 and TRBJ1-3, is KAGVTQTPRYLIKTRGQQVTLSCSPISGHRSVSWYQQTPGQGLQFLFEYFSETQRNKGNFPGRFSGRQFSNSRSEMNVSTLELGDSALYLCASHAGLGNTIYFGEGSWLTVV.

The chain joins TRBV12-3 or TRBV12-4 to TRBJ2-1; 7 nucleotides line up with TRBD1. There are 11 residues in the CDR3. Losses at the gene ends were 6 bases for V and 9 bases for J; bases not matched to a gene: 2. CDR3 in amino acids: CASRNRGEQFF. Written as DNA, the CDR3 is TGTGCCAGCAGAAACAGGGGTGAGCAGTTCTTC.